Each of the 24 T cell receptor beta chains below was sequenced from the same sample in a study of response to subunit inactivated influenza vaccine. Each CDR3 protein is one row after TCRdb ran MiXCR on the RT-PCR reads. The table includes fewer than 600,000 distinct CDR3 sequences, roughly 7.6% detected once. Material: PBMCs from blood, obtained about 23 months after vaccination. The source of these receptors is a man between 50 and 75 years old who received an inactivated influenza vaccine.

This clonotype was detected many times. This chain connects TRBV4-2 to TRBJ2-7, with 10 positions matching TRBD1. The CDR3 has 15 residues. Per germline, CDR1 LGHNA and CDR2 YNFKEQ. The trim removed 3 bases at V and 1 base at J, leaving 3 bases unmatched. CDR3 amino acids: CASSHGTGESYEQYF. The CDR3 region has the DNA TGTGCCAGCAGCCACGGGACAGGGGAGTCCTACGAGCAGTACTTC.

A few counts support this clonotype. The chain employs TRBV3-1 and TRBJ2-7, with 7 bases matching TRBD2. Germline V gene data show CDR1 as LGHDT and CDR2 as YNNKEL (reference sequence). CDR3 length: 16 amino acids. V dropped 2 bases and J dropped 4; count of bases not matched to a gene: 11. The CDR3: CASSQQSPSGGYEQYF. The CDR3 nucleotides are TGTGCCAGCAGCCAACAAAGTCCTAGCGGAGGTTACGAGCAGTACTTC.

This clonotype occurred once. A read error may be the cause here, since a much bigger clone is one base away. The rearrangement links TRBV12-3 or TRBV12-4 to TRBJ2-3, with TRBD1 matching 9 bases. With V trimmed by 6 bases and J by 10 bases, 17 bases remained unmatched. The CDR3 runs to 16 residues. CDR3 region: CASSFRTGVMGGAQYF. The CDR3 nucleotides are TGTGCCAGCAGCTTTCGGACAGGGGTCATGGGTGGTGCGCAGTATTTT.

Many counts were recorded for this clonotype. The chain is built from TRBV4-3 and TRBJ1-2; possibly TRBD1 for D (5 bases). The germline V and J ends were trimmed by 3 bases and 4 bases, with 18 bases remaining between them. Germline V gene lookup returns CDR1 LGHNA and CDR2 YSLEER. CDR3 size: 16 residues. The CDR3 spells CASSHAMGPRGYGYTF. The DNA for the CDR3 is TGCGCCAGCAGCCACGCAATGGGGCCCCGGGGCTATGGCTACACCTTC.

The chain has TRBV6-1 and TRBJ2-3; D is undetermined. Germline V gene data show CDR1 as MNHNS and CDR2 as SASEGT. V was pared by 6 bases and J by 6 bases, with 13 bases between. This CDR3 has 13 residues. The CDR3 protein is CASRPVRVDTQYF. The CDR3 nucleotides are TGTGCCAGCAGGCCAGTAAGGGTTGATACGCAGTATTTT.

This clonotype was picked up a small number of times. V gene TRBV7-9 combines with J gene TRBJ2-3; D might be TRBD2 (7 bases). CDR3 length: 14 residues. V gave up 8 bases and J gave up 2 bases, with 14 bases separating them. Germline loops: CDR1 SEHNR, CDR2 FQNEAQ (reference sequence). This CDR3 reads CASVWGGATDTQYF. The CDR3 region has the DNA TGTGCCAGCGTGTGGGGGGGGGCCACAGATACGCAGTATTTT.

This clonotype was seen repeatedly, ten times or more. V and J are TRBV4-2 and TRBJ2-4, with 8 positions matching TRBD1. J was trimmed by 0 bases and V by 0 bases; bases with no gene match: 10. Germline values: CDR1 LGHNA, CDR2 YNFKEQ. The CDR3 is 19 residues long. CDR3 amino acids: CASSQDGRGLISAKNIQYF. As DNA, the CDR3 is TGTGCCAGCAGCCAAGATGGCAGGGGGCTAATTTCAGCCAAAAACATTCAGTACTTC.

Only a few counts were recorded for this clonotype. The gene calls are TRBV20-1 and TRBJ1-5, with TRBD1 identical over 11 bases. CDR1 DFQATT and CDR2 SNEGSKA come from the germline V gene (reference sequence). The CDR3 spans 18 residues. V was clipped by 3 bases and J by 1 base; unmatched bases: 11. CDR3 in amino acids: CSARAGQGVVRSNQPQHF. CDR3 nucleotide sequence: TGCAGTGCTAGGGCGGGACAGGGGGTGGTTAGAAGCAATCAGCCCCAGCATTTT.

The chain combines TRBV19 with TRBJ2-5; weak D call: TRBD1 (6 bases). Germline CDR1 reads LNHDA; CDR2 reads SQIVND (reference sequence). V was pared by 3 bases and J by 6 bases, with 14 bases between. The CDR3 extends over 14 amino acids. The CDR3 coding sequence is TGTGCCAGTAGTATGGGACACCCCTGGCAGACCCAGTACTTC. It translates to CASSMGHPWQTQYF.

The chain joins TRBV6-2 or TRBV6-3 to TRBJ2-7; D possibly corresponds to TRBD1 (5 bases). The germline gives CDR1 MNHEY, CDR2 SVGEGT. V was shortened by 7 bases and J by 4 bases, with 14 bases between the two germline ends. The CDR3 length is 13 residues. CDR3: CASTNYRQYEQYF. The CDR3 DNA is TGTGCCAGCACCAACTACCGACAGTACGAGCAGTACTTC.

This clonotype has more than one count but fewer than ten. The rearrangement uses TRBV11-2 and TRBJ2-1; weak D call: TRBD2 (5 bases). Trimming took off 5 bases at V and 3 bases at J, with 14 bases between the two ends. The CDR3 totals 15 residues. The germline CDR1 and CDR2 sequences are SGHAT and FQNNGV. The CDR3 nucleotides read TGTGCCAGCAGCCCGTTAGCGAATATCTACAATGAGCAGTTCTTC. Protein: CASSPLANIYNEQFF.

This chain connects TRBV5-3 to TRBJ2-1, with D unresolved. TRBV5-3 is known as an ORF, though its function is uncertain. This CDR3 comprises 16 residues. The V gene lost 8 bases and the J gene lost 0 bases, with 18 bases spanning the gap. Here the CDR3 DNA reads TGTGCCAGCGGCTCCGGGCTGTTGAGCTCCTACAATGAGCAGTTCTTC. Protein: CASGSGLLSSYNEQFF.

This clonotype was recorded many times. V gene TRBV5-1 combines with J gene TRBJ2-7; D unresolved. The CDR3 length is 14 residues. The germline V gene has CDR1 SGHRS and CDR2 YFSETQ. V shed 0 bases and J shed 0 bases, with 7 bases lying between them. This chain's CDR3 is CASSLGPASYEQYF. In DNA, the CDR3 is TGCGCCAGCAGCTTGGGGCCAGCCTCCTACGAGCAGTACTTC.

This clonotype showed up just a few times. The V gene is TRBV30, the J gene TRBJ1-3; D unclear. Looked up from germline, CDR1 is GTSNPN and CDR2 is SVGIG (reference sequence). The CDR3 consists of 12 residues. The V end was cut by 2 bases, the J end by 2 bases, with 4 bases between. The CDR3 loop reads CAWSRAGNTIYF. The CDR3 DNA is TGTGCCTGGAGTAGGGCTGGAAACACCATATATTTT.

The V and J genes are TRBV5-1 and TRBJ1-1, with D maybe TRBD1 (6 bases). This CDR3 region has 14 residues. Germline V gene sequence: CDR1 SGHRS, CDR2 YFSETQ. Trimming removed 4 bases at V and 7 bases at J, with 17 bases between. CDR3 in DNA: TGCGCCAGCAGCGCAAGGACAGATATGGGTGAAGCTTTCTTT. It yields the protein CASSARTDMGEAFF. Full variable domain (rest looked up from reference TRBV5-1 and TRBJ1-1): KAGVTQTPRYLIKTRGQQVTLSCSPISGHRSVSWYQQTPGQGLQFLFEYFSETQRNKGNFPGRFSGRQFSNSRSEMNVSTLELGDSALYLCASSARTDMGEAFFGQGTRLTVV.

This clonotype was recorded many times. The J gene is TRBJ1-2, the V gene TRBV5-1, with unresolved D. V dropped 2 bases and J dropped 0 bases, with 8 bases sitting between them. CDR3 length: 14 amino acids. Germline loops: CDR1 SGHRS, CDR2 YFSETQ. The CDR3 here is CASSFGGTNYGYTF. CDR3 DNA sequence: TGCGCCAGCAGCTTTGGAGGAACTAACTATGGCTACACCTTC.

The chain joins TRBV9 to TRBJ2-5, with 8 bases identical to TRBD2. From germline, CDR1 is SGDLS and CDR2 YYNGEE. CDR3 length: 14 residues. Trimming took 3 bases from V and 3 from J; bases not matched to a gene: 4. In nucleotides, the CDR3 is TGTGCCAGCAGCGCCGGGAGGGATGAAGAGACCCAGTACTTC. It codes for CASSAGRDEETQYF.

The genes are TRBV28 and TRBJ2-7; TRBD2 matches 12 bases. The V gene end was trimmed by 6 bases and the J gene end by 0 bases; junction bases not matched to a gene: 6. The germline CDR1 and CDR2 sequences are MDHEN and SYDVKM. The CDR3 extends over 16 amino acids. CDR3 loop: CASRGTSGHSSYEQYF. Here the CDR3 DNA reads TGTGCCAGCAGAGGGACTAGCGGGCACAGCTCCTACGAGCAGTACTTC.

The rearrangement links TRBV7-2 to TRBJ2-5; maybe TRBD2 (6 bases). CDR3 size: 16 residues. Germline CDR1 is SGHTA and CDR2 is FQGNSA. With 5 bases removed from V and 5 bases from J, the gap between germline ends came to 21 bases. The CDR3 spells CASSPSFSGAGETQYF. The CDR3, as DNA: TGTGCCAGCAGCCCTAGCTTTTCCGGGGCGGGGGAGACCCAGTACTTC.

This clonotype was seen at least ten times. This rearrangement joins TRBV4-3 to TRBJ2-1, with 7 bases fitting TRBD2. With 0 bases clipped from V and 6 bases from J, the junction kept 5 bases outside the gene matches. Germline CDR1 and CDR2: LGHNA and YSLEER. The CDR3 runs to 15 residues. CDR3: CASSQEAGVFNEQFF. The CDR3, as DNA: TGCGCCAGCAGCCAAGAGGCGGGAGTCTTCAATGAGCAGTTCTTC.

This clonotype was recorded many times. CDR3 amino acids: CASTPRVLSGANVLTF. In DNA, the CDR3 is TGTGCCAGCACCCCAAGGGTCTTATCTGGGGCCAACGTCCTGACTTTC. The chain is built from TRBV6-1 and TRBJ2-6; the D is unclear. In germline, CDR1 is MNHNS, CDR2 SASEGT. CDR3 length equals 16 residues. V lost 7 bases, J lost 1 base, and 14 bases lay in between.

Many counts were recorded for this clonotype. The chain recombines TRBV20-1 with TRBJ2-7, with 7 positions matching TRBD2. V was clipped by 3 bases and J by 5 bases; unmatched bases: 4. The CDR3 runs 12 residues. CDR1 and CDR2 from the germline V gene are DFQATT and SNEGSKA (reference sequence). CDR3 protein: CSASTSADEQYF. The CDR3 DNA follows: TGCAGTGCTAGCACTAGCGCCGACGAGCAGTACTTC.

There are many counts of this clonotype. The genes are TRBV11-2 and TRBJ2-1, with D hard to call. Looked up from germline, CDR1 is SGHAT and CDR2 is FQNNGV. The CDR3 is 12 amino acids. The ends were cut back, 4 bases at V and 10 bases at J, with 11 bases in the middle. CDR3: CASSSSIGEQFF. The CDR3 nucleotides read TGTGCCAGCAGCTCCTCAATAGGAGAGCAGTTCTTC. The whole variable domain, filled in from reference TRBV11-2 and TRBJ2-1, reads EAGVAQSPRYKIIEKRQSVAFWCNPISGHATLYWYQQILGQGPKLLIQFQNNGVVDDSQLPKDRFSAERLKGVDSTLKIQPAKLEDSAVYLCASSSSIGEQFFGPGTRLTVL.

Many counts were recorded for this clonotype. V and J are TRBV24-1 and TRBJ2-1; possible D gene TRBD1, 5 bases. CDR3 size: 14 residues. V lost 5 bases, J lost 2 bases, and 9 bases lay in between. Germline V gene data show CDR1 as KGHDR and CDR2 as SFDVKD. CDR3: CATSGAGTYNEQFF. The CDR3 DNA sequence: TGTGCCACCAGTGGGGCAGGGACCTACAATGAGCAGTTCTTC.